This T cell receptor (beta chain) was identified in a study of Graves' ophthalmopathy and Graves' hyperthyroidism. Study-level findings and limits: Most clonotypes expanded in thyroid above 0.001 frequency were present in blood too.

Trimming took off 5 bases at V and 0 bases at J, with 12 bases between the two ends. The CDR3 totals 15 residues. CDR1 is SGHTA and CDR2 is FQGNSA in the germline V gene. Diagnostic conclusions were grounded in clinical symptoms, serum thyroxine, TRAb, thyroid ultrasound and orbital computed tomography. Concerning this clonotype: The target antigen is unknown.

RNA transcripts were the source from which TCR beta CDR3 regions were amplified. HTBI primers primed a first-round RT-PCR, and a second-round multiplex PCR followed. Via MiXCR, TCRdb re-called the multiplex PCR reads, giving one row per CDR3 protein. Of about 700,000 distinct CDR3 sequences listed, approximately 40% are singletons. Sequencing input: peripheral blood. The V gene is TRBV7-2, the J gene TRBJ2-3; D is possibly TRBD1 (5 bases). The receptor was isolated from an adult man with Graves' ophthalmopathy. The CDR3 DNA reads TGTGCCAGCAGCCCACGACAGCTGAGCACAGATACGCAGTATTTT. Amino acids: CASSPRQLSTDTQYF.